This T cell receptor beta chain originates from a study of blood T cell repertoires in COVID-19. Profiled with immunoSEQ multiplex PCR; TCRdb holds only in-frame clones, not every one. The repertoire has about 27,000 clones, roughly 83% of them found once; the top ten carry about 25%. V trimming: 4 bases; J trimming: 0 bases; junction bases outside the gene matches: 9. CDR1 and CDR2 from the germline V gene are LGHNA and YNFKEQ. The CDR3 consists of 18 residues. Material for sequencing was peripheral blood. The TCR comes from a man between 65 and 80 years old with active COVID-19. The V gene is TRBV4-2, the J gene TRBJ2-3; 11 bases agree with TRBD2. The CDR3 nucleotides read TGTGCCAGCAGCCCCTGGGTAGCGGGGGGGCTAAGCACAGATACGCAGTATTTT. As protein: CASSPWVAGGLSTDTQYF.